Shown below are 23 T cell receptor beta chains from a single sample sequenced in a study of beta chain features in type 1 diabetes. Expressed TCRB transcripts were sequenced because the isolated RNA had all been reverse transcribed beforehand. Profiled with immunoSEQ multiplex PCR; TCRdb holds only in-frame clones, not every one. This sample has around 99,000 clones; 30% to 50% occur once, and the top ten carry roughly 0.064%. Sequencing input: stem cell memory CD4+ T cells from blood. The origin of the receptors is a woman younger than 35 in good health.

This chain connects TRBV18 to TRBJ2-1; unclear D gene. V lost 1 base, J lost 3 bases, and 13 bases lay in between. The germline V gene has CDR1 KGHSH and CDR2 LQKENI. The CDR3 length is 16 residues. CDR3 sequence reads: CASSPRVALSYNEQFF. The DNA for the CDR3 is TGTGCCAGCTCACCACGGGTAGCTTTGAGCTACAATGAGCAGTTCTTC.

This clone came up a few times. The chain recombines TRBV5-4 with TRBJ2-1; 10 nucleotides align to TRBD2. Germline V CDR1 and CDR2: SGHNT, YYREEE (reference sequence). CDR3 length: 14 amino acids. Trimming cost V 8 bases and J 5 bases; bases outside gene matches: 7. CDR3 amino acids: CASTRGLANNEQFF. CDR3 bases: TGTGCCAGTACTCGGGGACTAGCGAACAATGAGCAGTTCTTC. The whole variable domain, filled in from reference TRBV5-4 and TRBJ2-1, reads ETGVTQSPTHLIKTRGQQVTLRCSSQSGHNTVSWYQQALGQGPQFIFQYYREEENGRGNFPPRFSGLQFPNYSSELNVNALELDDSALYLCASTRGLANNEQFFGPGTRLTVL.

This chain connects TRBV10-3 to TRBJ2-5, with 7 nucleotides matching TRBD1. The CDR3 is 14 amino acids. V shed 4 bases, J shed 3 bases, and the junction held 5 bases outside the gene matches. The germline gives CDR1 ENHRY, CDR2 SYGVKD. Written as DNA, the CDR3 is TGTGCCATCAGTGCCTCCGGGACAGAAGAGACCCAGTACTTC. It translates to CAISASGTEETQYF.

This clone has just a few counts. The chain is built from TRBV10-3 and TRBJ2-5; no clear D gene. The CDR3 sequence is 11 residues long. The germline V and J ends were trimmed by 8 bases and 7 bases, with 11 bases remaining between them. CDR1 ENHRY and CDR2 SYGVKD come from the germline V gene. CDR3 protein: CAIGEMVTQYF. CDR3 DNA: TGTGCCATCGGAGAGATGGTGACCCAGTACTTC.

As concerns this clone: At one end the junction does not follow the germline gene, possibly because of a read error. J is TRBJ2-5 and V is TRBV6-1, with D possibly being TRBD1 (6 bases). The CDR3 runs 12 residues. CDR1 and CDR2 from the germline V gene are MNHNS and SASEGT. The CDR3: CASSEMGARGDF. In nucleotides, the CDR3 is TGTGCCAGCAGTGAAATGGGGGCACGGGGTGACTTC.

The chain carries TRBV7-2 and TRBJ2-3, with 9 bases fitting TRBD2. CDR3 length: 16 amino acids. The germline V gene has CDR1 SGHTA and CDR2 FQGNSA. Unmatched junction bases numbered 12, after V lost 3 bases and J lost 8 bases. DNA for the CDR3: TGTGCCAGCAGCTTGAGCGGGGGCGGGAGGGCCATTACGCAGTATTTT. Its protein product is CASSLSGGGRAITQYF.

This CDR3 is CASSPDVQGRSYEQYF. The DNA for the CDR3 is TGTGCCAGCTCACCAGACGTACAGGGCCGGTCCTACGAGCAGTACTTC. The chain has TRBV18 and TRBJ2-7, with a weak D call TRBD1 (6 bases). Trimming took off 2 bases at V and 1 base at J, with 15 bases between the two ends. CDR3 size: 16 residues. The germline gives CDR1 KGHSH, CDR2 LQKENI.

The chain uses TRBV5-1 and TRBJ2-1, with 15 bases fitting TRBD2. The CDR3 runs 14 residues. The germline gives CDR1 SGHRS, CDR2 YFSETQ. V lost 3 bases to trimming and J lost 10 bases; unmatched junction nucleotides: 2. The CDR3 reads CASSWGTSGREQFF. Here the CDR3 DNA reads TGCGCCAGCAGCTGGGGGACTAGCGGGAGGGAGCAGTTCTTC.

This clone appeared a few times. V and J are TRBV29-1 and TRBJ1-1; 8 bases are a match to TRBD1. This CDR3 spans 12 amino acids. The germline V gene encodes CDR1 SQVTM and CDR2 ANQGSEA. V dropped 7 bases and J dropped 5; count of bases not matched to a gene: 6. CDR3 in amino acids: CSGGQGKTEAFF. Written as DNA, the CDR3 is TGCAGCGGCGGACAGGGCAAGACTGAAGCTTTCTTT. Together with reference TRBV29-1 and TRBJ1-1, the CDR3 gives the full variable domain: SAVISQKPSRDICQRGTSLTIQCQVDSQVTMMFWYRQQPGQSLTLIATANQGSEATYESGFVIDKFPISRPNLTFSTLTVSNMSPEDSSIYLCSGGQGKTEAFFGQGTRLTVV.

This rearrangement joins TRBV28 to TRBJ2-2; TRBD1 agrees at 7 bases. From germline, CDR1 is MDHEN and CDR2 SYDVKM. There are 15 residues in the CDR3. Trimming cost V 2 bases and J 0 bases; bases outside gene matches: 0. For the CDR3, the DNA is TGTGCCAGCAGTTTAGGGACAGCGAACACCGGGGAGCTGTTTTTT. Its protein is CASSLGTANTGELFF.

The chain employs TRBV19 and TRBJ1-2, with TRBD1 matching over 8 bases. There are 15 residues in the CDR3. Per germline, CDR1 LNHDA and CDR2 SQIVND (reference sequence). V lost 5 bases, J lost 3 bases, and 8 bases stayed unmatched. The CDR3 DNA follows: TGTGCCAGTAGTGAAGGACAGGGAGTATACTATGGCTACACCTTC. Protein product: CASSEGQGVYYGYTF.

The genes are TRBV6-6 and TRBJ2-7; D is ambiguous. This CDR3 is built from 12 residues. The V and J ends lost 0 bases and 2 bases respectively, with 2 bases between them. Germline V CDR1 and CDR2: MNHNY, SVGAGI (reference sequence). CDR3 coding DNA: TGTGCCAGCAGTTACTCCGCCTACGAGCAGTACTTC. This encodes CASSYSAYEQYF.

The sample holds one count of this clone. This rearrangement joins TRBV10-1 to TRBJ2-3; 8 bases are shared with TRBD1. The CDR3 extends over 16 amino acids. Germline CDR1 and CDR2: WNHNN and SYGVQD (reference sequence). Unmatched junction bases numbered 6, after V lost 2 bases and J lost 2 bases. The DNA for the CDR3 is TGCGCCAGCAGTGAGATCCGGACAGGGTTCACAGATACGCAGTATTTT. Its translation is CASSEIRTGFTDTQYF.

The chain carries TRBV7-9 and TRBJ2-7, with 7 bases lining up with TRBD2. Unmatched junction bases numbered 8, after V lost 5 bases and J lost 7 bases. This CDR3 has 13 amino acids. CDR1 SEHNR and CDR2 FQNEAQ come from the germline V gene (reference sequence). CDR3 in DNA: TGTGCCAGCAGCCTACGGGACTACAATGAGCAGTACTTC. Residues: CASSLRDYNEQYF.

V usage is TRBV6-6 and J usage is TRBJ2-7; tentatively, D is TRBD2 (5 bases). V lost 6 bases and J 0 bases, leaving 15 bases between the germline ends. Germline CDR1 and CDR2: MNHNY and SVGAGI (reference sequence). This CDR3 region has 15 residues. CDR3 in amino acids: CASRVRADSSYEQYF. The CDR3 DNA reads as TGTGCCAGCAGAGTGAGAGCGGATTCCTCCTACGAGCAGTACTTC.

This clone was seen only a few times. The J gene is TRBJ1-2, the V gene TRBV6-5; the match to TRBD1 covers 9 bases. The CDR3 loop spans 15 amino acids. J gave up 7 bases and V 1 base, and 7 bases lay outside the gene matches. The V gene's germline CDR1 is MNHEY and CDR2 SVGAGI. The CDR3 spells CASSYLTGGGVGYTF. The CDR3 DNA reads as TGTGCCAGCAGTTACTTGACAGGGGGTGGGGTTGGCTACACCTTC.

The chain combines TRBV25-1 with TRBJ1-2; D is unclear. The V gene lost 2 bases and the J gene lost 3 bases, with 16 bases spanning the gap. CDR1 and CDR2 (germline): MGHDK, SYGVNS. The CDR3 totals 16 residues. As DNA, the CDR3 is TGTGCCAGCAGTGAAGTTTCTCCCACGGACTACTATGGCTACACCTTC. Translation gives CASSEVSPTDYYGYTF.

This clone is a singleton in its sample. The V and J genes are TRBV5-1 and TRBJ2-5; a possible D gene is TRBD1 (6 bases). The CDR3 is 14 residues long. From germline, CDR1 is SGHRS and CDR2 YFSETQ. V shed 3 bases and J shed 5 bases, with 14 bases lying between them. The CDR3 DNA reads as TGCGCCAGCAGCTCACACAGGGTGCGGGAGACCCAGTACTTC. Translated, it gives CASSSHRVRETQYF.

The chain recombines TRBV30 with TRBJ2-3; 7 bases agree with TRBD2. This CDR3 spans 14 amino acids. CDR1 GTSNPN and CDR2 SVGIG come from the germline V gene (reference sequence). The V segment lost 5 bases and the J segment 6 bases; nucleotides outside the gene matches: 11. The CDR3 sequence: CAWGGGRGADTQYF. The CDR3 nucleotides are TGTGCCTGGGGAGGAGGGAGGGGTGCGGATACGCAGTATTTT.

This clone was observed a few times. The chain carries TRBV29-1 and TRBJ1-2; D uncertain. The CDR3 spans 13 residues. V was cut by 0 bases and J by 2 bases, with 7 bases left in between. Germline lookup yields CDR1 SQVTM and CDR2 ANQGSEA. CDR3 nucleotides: TGCAGCGTTGAAGAGGCGGTCAACTATGGCTACACCTTC. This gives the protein CSVEEAVNYGYTF.

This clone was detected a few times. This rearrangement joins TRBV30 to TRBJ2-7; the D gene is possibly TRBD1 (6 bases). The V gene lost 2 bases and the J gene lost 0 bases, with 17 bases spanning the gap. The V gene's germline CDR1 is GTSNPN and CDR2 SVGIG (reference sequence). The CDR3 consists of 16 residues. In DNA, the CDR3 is TGTGCCTGGAGTAGGAGGTGGGGGCAGGGCTCCTACGAGCAGTACTTC. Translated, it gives CAWSRRWGQGSYEQYF.

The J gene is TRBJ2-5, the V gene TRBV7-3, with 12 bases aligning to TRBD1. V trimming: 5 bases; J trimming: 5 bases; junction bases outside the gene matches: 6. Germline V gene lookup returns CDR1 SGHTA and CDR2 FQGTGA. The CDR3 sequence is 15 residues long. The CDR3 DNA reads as TGTGCCAGCAGCCGGGACAGGGGGCGCCTTGAGACCCAGTACTTC. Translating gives CASSRDRGRLETQYF.

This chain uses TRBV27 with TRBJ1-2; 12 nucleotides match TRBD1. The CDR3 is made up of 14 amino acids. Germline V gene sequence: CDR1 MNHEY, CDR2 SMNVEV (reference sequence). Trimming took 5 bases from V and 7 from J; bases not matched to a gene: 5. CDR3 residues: CASSNRDRGPGYTF. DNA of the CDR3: TGTGCCAGCAGTAACCGGGACAGGGGGCCTGGCTACACCTTC.